This T cell receptor beta chain was found in a study of blood T cell repertoires in COVID-19. Study as a whole: Italy, Spain and the United States were the sources of the convalescent and acute COVID-19 samples. Sources were T cells, B-cell-depleted T cells, or PBMCs; the material itself was cDNA or gDNA.

In the authors' workflow: Reference gene primers were amplified, and this amplification served to estimate nucleated cell counts. This table comes from immunoSEQ multiplex PCR, and its TCRdb copy is limited to in-frame clones, with some not included. V, J and clone size were drawn from that table, and D and trimming were deduced from the DNA. This sample has about 150,000 clones, with roughly 84% found just once. This clone was picked up one time. The CDR3 spans 12 residues. The ends lost 6 bases at V and 13 bases at J; junction bases unmatched: 12. Sequenced material: peripheral blood. This TCR was sampled from a man between 65 and 80 years old with acute or convalescent COVID-19. The rearrangement joins TRBV12-3 or TRBV12-4 to TRBJ2-7, with 7 bases aligning to TRBD2. CDR3 nucleotides: TGTGCCAGCAGGAACACACCGGGACTACCCTACTTC. It is translated as CASRNTPGLPYF.